The 25 T cell receptor beta chains below all came from one sample that was sequenced in a study of blood T cell repertoires in COVID-19. Profiling relied on immunoSEQ multiplex PCR, and the TCRdb table lists in-frame clones only, not all of them. This sample has about 130,000 clones, with approximately 80% found just once. Material: peripheral blood. The receptors here all came from an older man with acute or convalescent COVID-19.

The chain carries TRBV13 and TRBJ1-6; TRBD1 agrees at 9 bases. After removal of 0 bases from V and 8 bases from J, the junction contained 5 bases not matched to a gene. In germline, CDR1 is PRHDT, CDR2 FYEKMQ (reference sequence). The CDR3 runs to 16 residues. This chain's CDR3 is CASSLGLGTGYSPLHF. CDR3 DNA sequence: TGTGCCAGCAGCTTAGGCCTAGGGACAGGGTATTCACCCCTCCACTTT.

This clone was picked up one time. This sequence joins TRBV2 and TRBJ2-2, with 8 nucleotides matching TRBD2. Germline V CDR1 and CDR2: SNHLY, FYNNEI. Unmatched junction bases numbered 11, after V lost 3 bases and J lost 5 bases. The CDR3 sequence is 17 residues long. The DNA of the CDR3 is TGTGCCAGCAGTGACGGTAGCGGGGCCTCCGGGACCGGGGAGCTGTTTTTT. This encodes CASSDGSGASGTGELFF.

This chain uses TRBV3-1 (or the pseudogene TRBV3-2) with TRBJ2-3; D remains ambiguous. Trimming stripped 4 bases from V and 1 base from J, with 9 bases between. Germline lookup yields CDR1 LGHDT and CDR2 YNNKEL (reference sequence). The CDR3 totals 14 residues. The CDR3 DNA reads as TGTGCCAGCAGCCCATTTCTACGCACAGATACGCAGTATTTT. Its protein product is CASSPFLRTDTQYF.

The chain carries TRBV6-6 and TRBJ1-5, with 7 bases fitting TRBD1. The CDR3 loop spans 15 amino acids. V was clipped by 6 bases and J by 3 bases; unmatched bases: 8. CDR1 is MNHNY, CDR2 SVGAGI, per germline (reference sequence). CDR3 nucleotides: TGTGCCAGCAGACCCGGACAGGTTTTCAATCAGCCCCAGCATTTT. The encoded protein is CASRPGQVFNQPQHF.

This clone has more than one count but fewer than ten. The V and J genes are TRBV7-2 and TRBJ1-1; TRBD1 matches at 8 bases. The CDR3 loop spans 15 amino acids. Germline values: CDR1 SGHTA, CDR2 FQGNSA. Trimming took 5 bases from V and 5 from J; bases not matched to a gene: 10. The CDR3 coding sequence is TGTGCCAGCAGCCGCAGGGGGCAGGGATTAACTGAAGCTTTCTTT. This sequence encodes CASSRRGQGLTEAFF. The full variable domain, rest sourced from reference TRBV7-2 and TRBJ1-1, is GAGVSQSPSNKVTEKGKDVELRCDPISGHTALYWYRQSLGQGLEFLIYFQGNSAPDKSGLPSDRFSAERTGGSVSTLTIQRTQQEDSAVYLCASSRRGQGLTEAFFGQGTRLTVV.

This chain uses TRBV27 with TRBJ2-7; TRBD1 might be the D (5 bases). Germline V lookup: CDR1 MNHEY, CDR2 SMNVEV (reference sequence). The CDR3 is 11 amino acids. Between the trimmed V and J ends, which lost 2 bases and 6 bases, there was a span of 5 bases. The CDR3 DNA reads TGTGCCAGCAGTTTAAGGGGCGAGCAGTACTTC. Translation gives CASSLRGEQYF.

The genes are TRBV18 and TRBJ1-5; D unresolved. V was clipped by 6 bases and J by 3 bases, with 15 bases between them. Germline-derived CDR1 and CDR2 are KGHSH and LQKENI. The CDR3 sequence is 15 residues long. The CDR3 DNA sequence: TGTGCCAGCTCGATGAGGGCCACGACCAATCAGCCCCAGCATTTT. Translated: CASSMRATTNQPQHF.

V and J are TRBV7-8 and TRBJ1-4, with D possibly matching TRBD1 (6 bases). V shed 1 base and J shed 3 bases, with 9 bases lying between them. Germline V gives CDR1 SGHVS, CDR2 FQNEAQ. The CDR3 is 15 residues long. In nucleotides, the CDR3 is TGTGCCAGCAGCTTAGGGACAGCGGCTAATGAAAAACTGTTTTTT. Its translation is CASSLGTAANEKLFF.

This clone was seen a few times. The rearrangement links TRBV7-2 to TRBJ1-4, with no clear D. Trimming shortened V by 5 bases and J by 4 bases, and 20 bases separated the two germline ends. Germline-derived CDR1 and CDR2 are SGHTA and FQGNSA. CDR3 size: 17 residues. CDR3 protein: CASSPQRVTRGNEKLFF. CDR3 coding DNA: TGTGCCAGCAGCCCTCAACGGGTGACCCGGGGTAATGAAAAACTGTTTTTT.

The rearrangement uses TRBV6-1 and TRBJ1-2; D unresolved. CDR1 and CDR2 (germline): MNHNS, SASEGT. The V end was cut by 2 bases, the J end by 6 bases, with 10 bases between. This CDR3 region has 13 residues. DNA for the CDR3: TGTGCCAGCAGTGAACTTTCCTCTAATGGCTACACCTTC. This encodes CASSELSSNGYTF.

This clone has just a few counts. The gene calls are TRBV7-8 and TRBJ1-6; D possibly corresponds to TRBD1 (6 bases). Per the germline V gene, CDR1 is SGHVS and CDR2 is FQNEAQ. Trimming shortened V by 2 bases and J by 0 bases, and 17 bases separated the two germline ends. CDR3 size: 19 residues. CDR3 in amino acids: CASSLIGSTGGSYNSPLHF. The CDR3 bases are TGTGCCAGCAGCTTAATCGGGTCGACAGGAGGCTCCTATAATTCACCCCTCCACTTT.

The chain recombines TRBV27 with TRBJ2-1; TRBD2 matches at 12 bases. CDR3 length: 17 amino acids. Trimming cost V 2 bases and J 2 bases; bases outside gene matches: 4. The germline V gene has CDR1 MNHEY and CDR2 SMNVEV (reference sequence). The CDR3 DNA reads TGTGCCAGCAGTTTAGGGACTAGCGGGCTTACCTACAATGAGCAGTTCTTC. Encoded protein: CASSLGTSGLTYNEQFF.

The gene calls are TRBV2 and TRBJ1-1, with D perhaps matching TRBD1 (5 bases). Germline V CDR1 and CDR2: SNHLY, FYNNEI. Trimming cost V 5 bases and J 4 bases, with 14 bases left between them. The CDR3 runs to 14 residues. CDR3: CASSSTRGATEAFF. The DNA for the CDR3 is TGTGCCAGCAGTTCGACTAGAGGGGCCACTGAAGCTTTCTTT.

The chain employs TRBV18 and TRBJ2-7; perhaps TRBD2 as D (6 bases). CDR1 is KGHSH, CDR2 LQKENI, per germline. The CDR3 totals 14 residues. Trimming took 2 bases from V and 6 from J, leaving 14 bases between them. Here the CDR3 DNA reads TGTGCCAGCTCACCAGGGACTGCCCACTCCGAGCAGTACTTC. Its translation: CASSPGTAHSEQYF.

V gene TRBV29-1 combines with J gene TRBJ1-1; D is unclear. CDR3 length: 10 amino acids. Trimming stripped 4 bases from V and 7 bases from J, with 7 bases between. Germline loops: CDR1 SQVTM, CDR2 ANQGSEA. CDR3 loop: CSVARGEAFF. The CDR3 region has the DNA TGCAGCGTTGCCCGAGGTGAAGCTTTCTTT.

The rearrangement links TRBV18 to TRBJ2-5; possible D gene TRBD2, 6 bases. With 4 bases removed from V and 2 bases from J, the gap between germline ends came to 8 bases. This CDR3 region has 13 residues. Per germline, CDR1 KGHSH and CDR2 LQKENI. The CDR3 DNA is TGTGCCAGCTCACTGGGACTGCAAGAGACCCAGTACTTC. It encodes CASSLGLQETQYF.

This clone was recorded once. The CDR3 is CASSIRPGDSYGYTF. CDR3 nucleotides: TGTGCCAGTAGTATTCGTCCGGGGGATAGCTATGGCTACACCTTC. J is TRBJ1-2 and V is TRBV19; D perhaps matches TRBD1 (5 bases). V was clipped by 3 bases and J by 4 bases, with 15 bases between them. CDR1 is LNHDA and CDR2 is SQIVND in the germline V gene (reference sequence). The CDR3 is 15 amino acids. Complete variable domain (other parts from reference TRBV19 and TRBJ1-2): DGGITQSPKYLFRKEGQNVTLSCEQNLNHDAMYWYRQDPGQGLRLIYYSQIVNDFQKGDIAEGYSVSREKKESFPLTVTSAQKNPTAFYLCASSIRPGDSYGYTFGSGTRLTVV.

The chain uses TRBV2 and TRBJ1-4; D might be TRBD1 (5 bases). V was clipped by 6 bases and J by 2 bases, with 10 bases between them. Germline CDR1 is SNHLY and CDR2 is FYNNEI. CDR3 length equals 14 residues. The CDR3 DNA is TGTGCCAGCAGGCAGGGTGGGACTAATGAAAAACTGTTTTTT. This translates into CASRQGGTNEKLFF.

The chain links TRBV5-1 to TRBJ2-7; 7 nucleotides line up with TRBD1. The CDR3 is 12 amino acids. The V gene's germline CDR1 is SGHRS and CDR2 YFSETQ. The junction had 3 bases not matched to a gene; V was cut back by 3 bases and J by 6 bases. CDR3 loop: CASSSQGLEQYF. As DNA, the CDR3 is TGCGCCAGCAGCTCACAGGGGCTCGAGCAGTACTTC.

The chain is built from TRBV4-2 and TRBJ1-4; tentative D call: TRBD1 (5 bases). The CDR3 totals 16 residues. The germline CDR1 and CDR2 sequences are LGHNA and YNFKEQ. V was shortened by 0 bases and J by 8 bases, with 16 bases between the two germline ends. The CDR3 loop is CASSQDRGEGREKLFF. The DNA of the CDR3 is TGTGCCAGCAGCCAAGATCGGGGGGAAGGTAGGGAAAAACTGTTTTTT.

The chain uses TRBV6-5 and TRBJ1-2, with 7 bases aligning to TRBD1. Germline CDR1 reads MNHEY; CDR2 reads SVGAGI. V was clipped by 2 bases and J by 8 bases; unmatched bases: 5. This CDR3 is 13 amino acids long. Here the CDR3 reads CASSYRGQGGYTF. The CDR3 bases are TGTGCCAGCAGTTACAGGGGGCAGGGAGGCTACACCTTC.

Only one count was recorded for this clone. This chain uses TRBV19 with TRBJ2-1; 7 bases map to TRBD1. The CDR3 contains 16 residues. From germline, CDR1 is LNHDA and CDR2 SQIVND (reference sequence). Losses at the gene ends were 4 bases for V and 1 base for J; bases not matched to a gene: 7. The CDR3 nucleotides read TGTGCCAGTAGTAAAAGGGACAGAGTTTCCTACAATGAGCAGTTCTTC. Amino acids: CASSKRDRVSYNEQFF.

This chain links TRBV19 with TRBJ1-5; possible D gene TRBD1, 5 bases. CDR1 is LNHDA and CDR2 is SQIVND in the germline V gene (reference sequence). The CDR3 extends over 14 amino acids. V gave up 5 bases and J gave up 2 bases, with 10 bases separating them. As DNA, the CDR3 is TGTGCCAGTAGTCAGGGTTGGGGCAATCAGCCCCAGCATTTT. Encoded protein: CASSQGWGNQPQHF.

The rearrangement uses TRBV6-5 and TRBJ2-3, with D possibly matching TRBD2 (6 bases). Germline CDR1 reads MNHEY; CDR2 reads SVGAGI. The CDR3 totals 15 residues. Trimming cost V 0 bases and J 3 bases, with 10 bases left between them. The CDR3 sequence: CASSYSGGRTDTQYF. CDR3 DNA sequence: TGTGCCAGCAGTTACTCGGGGGGACGGACAGATACGCAGTATTTT.

The CDR3 DNA follows: TGTGCCAGCAGCTTAGACAGATACAATGAGCAGTTCTTC. Translated: CASSLDRYNEQFF. The chain is built from TRBV7-2 and TRBJ2-1; D gene ambiguous. Between the trimmed V and J ends, which lost 1 base and 4 bases, there was a span of 5 bases. The germline V gene has CDR1 SGHTA and CDR2 FQGNSA. This CDR3 spans 13 amino acids.